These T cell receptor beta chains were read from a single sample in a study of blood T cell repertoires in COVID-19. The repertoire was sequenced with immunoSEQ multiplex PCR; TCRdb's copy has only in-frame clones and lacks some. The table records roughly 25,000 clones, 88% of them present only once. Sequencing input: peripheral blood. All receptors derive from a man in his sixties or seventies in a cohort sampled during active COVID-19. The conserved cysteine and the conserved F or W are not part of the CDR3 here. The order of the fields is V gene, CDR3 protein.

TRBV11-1	ASSFQTNQPQH
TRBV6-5	ASSYGQGRTNEKLF
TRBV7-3	ASSQTWTSVYNEQF
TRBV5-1	ASSLQDTSTDTQY
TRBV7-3	ASSLSGTGVQTQY
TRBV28	ASRTPGGGNTIY
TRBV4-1	ASSPTGIDEQY
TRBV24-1	ATRGHRDVSAEAF
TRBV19	ASKPGLNEKLF
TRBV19	ASTPTGGTEAF
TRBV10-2	ASSETGLSGNTIY
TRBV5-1	ASSLDGGTGSEAF
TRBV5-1	ASSFGSASSNYGYT
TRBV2	ASRGGQSNQPQH
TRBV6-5	AILPRDRGPDTQY
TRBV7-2	ASSFSKYNEQF
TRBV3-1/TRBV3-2	ASSPPGGNEKLF
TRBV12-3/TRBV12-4	ASSPVRWAAQY
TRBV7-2	ASSARDRGVWRANVLT
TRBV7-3	ASSPGLARNQETQY
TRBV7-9	ASSGQDNSPLH
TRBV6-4	ASSRGTSGSTDTQY
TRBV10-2	ASKRLAERTDTQY
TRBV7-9	ASSPHRETEAF
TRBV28	ASGTGNYGYT
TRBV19	ASSQGTSGRYEQY